This TCR beta chain was obtained from a study of CD4 and CD8 cells across lung adenocarcinoma regions. TCRdb independently ran MiXCR on the PCR reads; one entry per CDR3 protein. The sample has about 3,300 distinct CDR3 sequences, roughly 64% seen once. The patients had localized lung adenocarcinoma, a non-small cell subtype. Germline CDR1 and CDR2: MNHNS and SASEGT. The CDR3 runs 15 residues. The source of this sequence is a female donor with lung adenocarcinoma. The CD4 and CD8 labels of this study may be unreliable. Sequencing used CD4+ T cells from the margin of a lung tumor. The chain recombines TRBV6-1 with TRBJ2-1, with TRBD1 matching 9 bases. The end of the DNA is better explained by TRBJ2-7, so the J call may be wrong. The DNA of the CDR3 is TGTGCCAGCAGTGAAATCTGGGACAGGGTCCACGAGCAGTACTTC. This sequence encodes CASSEIWDRVHEQYF.